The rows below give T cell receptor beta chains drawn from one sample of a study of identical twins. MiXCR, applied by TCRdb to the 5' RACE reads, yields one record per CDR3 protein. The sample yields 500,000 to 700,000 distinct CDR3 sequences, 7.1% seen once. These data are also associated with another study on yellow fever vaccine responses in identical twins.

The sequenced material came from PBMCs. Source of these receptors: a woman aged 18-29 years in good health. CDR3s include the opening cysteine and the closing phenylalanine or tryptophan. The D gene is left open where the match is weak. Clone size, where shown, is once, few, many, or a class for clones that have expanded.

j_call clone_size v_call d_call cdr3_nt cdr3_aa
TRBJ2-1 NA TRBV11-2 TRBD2 TGTGCCAGCAGCCTCCGGAAAAAGACAGGTACTAGCGGGAGTAATGAGCAGTTCTTC CASSLRKKTGTSGSNEQFF
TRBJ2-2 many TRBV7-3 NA TGTGCCAGCAGCCCGTATCATGCCCCGAACACCGGGGAGCTGTTTTTT CASSPYHAPNTGELFF
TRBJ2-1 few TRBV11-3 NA TGTGCCAGCAGCTTAATCGGGGGCCACAATGAGCAGTTCTTC CASSLIGGHNEQFF
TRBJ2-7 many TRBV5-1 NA TGCGCCAGCAGCTTGGGGTATGGCTACGAGCAGTACTTC CASSLGYGYEQYF
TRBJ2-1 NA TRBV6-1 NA TGTGCCAGCAGTGCTCCGGGACGGGTAAATGAGCAGTTCTTC CASSAPGRVNEQFF
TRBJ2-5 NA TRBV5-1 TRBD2 TGCGCCAGCAGCTTGACGACTAGCGGGAGTGGGTACCAAGAGACCCAGTACTTC CASSLTTSGSGYQETQYF
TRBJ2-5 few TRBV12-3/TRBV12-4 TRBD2 TGTGCCAGCACCATGGGAGGGCCACGCTCCCAAGAGACCCAGTACTTC CASTMGGPRSQETQYF
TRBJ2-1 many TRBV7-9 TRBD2 TGTGCCAGCAGCTCGAGCGGGAGGGGGGATGAGCAGTTCTTC CASSSSGRGDEQFF
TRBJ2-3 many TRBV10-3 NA TGTGCCATCAGTCCCCGCAGAGATACTAGCACAGATACGCAGTATTTT CAISPRRDTSTDTQYF
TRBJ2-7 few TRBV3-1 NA TGTGCCAGCAGCCAAGTCTCAGCGTTGAGTGACTCCTACGAGCAGTACTTC CASSQVSALSDSYEQYF
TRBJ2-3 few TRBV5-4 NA TGTGCCAGCAGCTTGGTGCAGGTCGGGCGTACAGATACGCAGTATTTT CASSLVQVGRTDTQYF
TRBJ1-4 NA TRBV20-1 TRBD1 TGCAGTGCTAGCCGGACAGGGAATGAAAAACTGTTTTTT CSASRTGNEKLFF
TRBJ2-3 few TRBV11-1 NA TGTGCCAGCAGCCTATCTGGGACATCTTTATCTGTGACTAGCACAGATACGCAGTATTTT CASSLSGTSLSVTSTDTQYF
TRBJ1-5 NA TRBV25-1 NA TGTGCCAGCAGCCGACAGACGAGCAATCAGCCCCAGCATTTT CASSRQTSNQPQHF
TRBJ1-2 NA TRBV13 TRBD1 TGTGCCAGCAGCTTTGGGACAGGATCTAACTATGGCTACACCTTC CASSFGTGSNYGYTF
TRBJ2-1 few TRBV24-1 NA TGTGCCACCAGTGATCCACGGCTTAGCGCGACGAGCTCCTACAATGAGCAGTTCTTC CATSDPRLSATSSYNEQFF
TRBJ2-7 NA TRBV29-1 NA TGCAGCGTTGAAAAAGACTACGAGCAGTACTTC CSVEKDYEQYF
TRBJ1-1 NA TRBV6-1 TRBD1 TGTGCCAGCACGCAGGGGGGGTTGACTGAAGCTTTCTTT CASTQGGLTEAFF
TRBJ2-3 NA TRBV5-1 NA TGCGCCAGCAGCCCCTACTGGGACACAAGCACAGATACGCAGTATTTT CASSPYWDTSTDTQYF
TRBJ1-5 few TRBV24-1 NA TGTGCCACCAGTGGGGGATCAAACAATCAGCCCCAGCATTTT CATSGGSNNQPQHF
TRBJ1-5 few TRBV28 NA TGTGCCAGCAGTTTCAACAGGGATCCAAGCAATCAGCCCCAGCATTTT CASSFNRDPSNQPQHF
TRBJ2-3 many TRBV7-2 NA TGTGCCAGCAGCTTAGTCGGGCAGGGAGCAGATACGCAGTATTTT CASSLVGQGADTQYF
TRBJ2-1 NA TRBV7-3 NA TGTGCCAGCAGCTTACTAGCGAATGGTGAGCAGTTCTTC CASSLLANGEQFF
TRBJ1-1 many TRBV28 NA TGTGCCAGCAGAGTCCCCCCCGTTGAAGCTTTCTTT CASRVPPVEAFF
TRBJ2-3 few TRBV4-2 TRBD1 TGTGCCAGCAGTAAAAAGGGTGGACAGGGCACAGATACGCAGTATTTT CASSKKGGQGTDTQYF
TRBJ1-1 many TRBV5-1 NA TGCGCCAGCAGCCCGGACCCGACGGAGAACACTGAAGCTTTCTTT CASSPDPTENTEAFF